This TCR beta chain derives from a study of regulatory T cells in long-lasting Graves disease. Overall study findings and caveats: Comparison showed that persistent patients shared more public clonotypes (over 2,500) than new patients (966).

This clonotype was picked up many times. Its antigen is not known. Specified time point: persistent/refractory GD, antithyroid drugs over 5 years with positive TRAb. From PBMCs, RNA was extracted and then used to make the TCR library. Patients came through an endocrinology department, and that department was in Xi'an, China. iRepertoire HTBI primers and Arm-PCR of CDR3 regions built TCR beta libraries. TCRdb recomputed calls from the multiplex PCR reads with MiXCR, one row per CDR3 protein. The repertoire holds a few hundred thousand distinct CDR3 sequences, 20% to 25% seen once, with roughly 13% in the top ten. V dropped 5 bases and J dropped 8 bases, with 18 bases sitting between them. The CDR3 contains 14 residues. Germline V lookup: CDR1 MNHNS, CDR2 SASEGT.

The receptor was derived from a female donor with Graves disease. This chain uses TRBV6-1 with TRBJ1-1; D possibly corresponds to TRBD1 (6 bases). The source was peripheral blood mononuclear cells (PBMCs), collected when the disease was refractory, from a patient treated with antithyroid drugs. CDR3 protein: CASSRRDTLLEAFF. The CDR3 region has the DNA TGTGCCAGCAGTCGCCGGGACACCCTTTTGGAAGCTTTCTTT.